Following are 23 T cell receptor beta chains from one sample sequenced in a study of read filtering for tumor transcriptome and immune sequencing. The library was built from roughly 400 ng RNA with molecular barcoded adaptors for alpha/delta and beta/gamma chains. From the reads, TCRdb called clonotypes with MiXCR, one entry per CDR3 protein. The sample carries around 130,000 distinct CDR3 sequences, over 10% recorded once. Sequencing was done on a sample of a population of CD138-negative cells sorted from bone marrow. The source of these receptors is a donor at least 40 years old with multiple myeloma.

This clonotype was found many times. This rearrangement joins TRBV5-1 to TRBJ1-4; 9 bases agree with TRBD1. The CDR3 runs to 15 residues. CDR1 SGHRS and CDR2 YFSETQ come from the germline V gene. Losses at the gene ends were 0 bases for V and 5 bases for J; bases not matched to a gene: 2. The CDR3 sequence: CASSLAGTGNEKLFF. The CDR3 region has the DNA TGCGCCAGCAGCTTGGCCGGGACAGGGAATGAAAAACTGTTTTTT.

A word on this clonotype: Being one base from a much bigger clone, this may be a read error. This CDR3 fails to terminate in the conserved phenylalanine or tryptophan, so it likely reflects a read error. This sequence joins TRBV11-3 and TRBJ2-1; 11 positions match TRBD2. Germline loops: CDR1 SGHNT, CDR2 YENEEA. V was clipped by 5 bases and J by 6 bases; unmatched bases: 9. The CDR3 length is 16 residues. CDR3 sequence reads: CASSTSGSWGSNEQFL. In DNA, the CDR3 is TGTGCCAGCAGCACTAGCGGGAGCTGGGGGTCCAATGAGCAGTTCCTC.

This clonotype has at least ten counts. The chain joins TRBV12-3 or TRBV12-4 to TRBJ2-1; 7 bases agree with TRBD2. V trimming: 3 bases; J trimming: 5 bases; junction bases outside the gene matches: 4. The CDR3 extends over 14 amino acids. The CDR3 DNA reads as TGTGCCAGCAGTTTGCGGGAGCTAAACAATGAGCAGTTCTTC. Its translation is CASSLRELNNEQFF.

This clonotype has at least ten counts. J is TRBJ2-1 and V is TRBV7-3; a weak D match, TRBD2 (6 bases). Germline CDR1 reads SGHTA; CDR2 reads FQGTGA. This CDR3 spans 15 amino acids. Trimming removed 4 bases from V and 4 bases from J, with 14 bases in between. The CDR3 spells CASSYFGGVYNEQFF. As DNA, the CDR3 is TGTGCCAGCAGCTATTTCGGAGGGGTTTACAATGAGCAGTTCTTC.

This clonotype was counted a few times. This sequence joins TRBV7-8 and TRBJ1-1, with D uncertain. CDR3 length equals 13 residues. With 5 bases removed from V and 3 bases from J, the gap between germline ends came to 10 bases. CDR1 is SGHVS, CDR2 FQNEAQ, per germline. The CDR3 nucleotides read TGTGCCAGCAGCCCCACCCGGCACACTGAAGCTTTCTTT. Translated: CASSPTRHTEAFF.

With regard to this clonotype: Mismatch with germline at one junction end may stem from a read error. The J gene is TRBJ2-2, the V gene TRBV12-3 or TRBV12-4; a weak D match, TRBD1 (5 bases). This CDR3 spans 17 amino acids. Here the CDR3 DNA reads TGTGCCAGCACTTTCGTTTTTGGACACAGGAACACCAGGGAGCTGTTTTTT. Translating gives CASTFVFGHRNTRELFF.

This clonotype was observed a few times. The chain links TRBV27 to TRBJ2-1; D is unclear. The germline V gene encodes CDR1 MNHEY and CDR2 SMNVEV (reference sequence). CDR3 size: 13 residues. V lost 0 bases to trimming and J lost 7 bases, with 7 bases between them. CDR3 DNA sequence: TGTGCCAGCAGTTTATCCCAGTGGAATGAGCAGTTCTTC. Its protein product is CASSLSQWNEQFF.

Ten or more counts support this clonotype. The V gene is TRBV19, the J gene TRBJ2-7, with TRBD1 matching over 8 bases. V shed 6 bases and J 2 bases; nucleotides not matched to a gene: 3. CDR3 length: 13 amino acids. Germline loops: CDR1 LNHDA, CDR2 SQIVND (reference sequence). The CDR3 here is CASSRDRTYEQYF. The CDR3 DNA reads as TGTGCCAGTAGCCGGGACAGGACCTACGAGCAGTACTTC.

This clonotype was recorded at least ten times. This chain connects TRBV27 to TRBJ2-7, with D perhaps TRBD1 (5 bases). CDR1 MNHEY and CDR2 SMNVEV come from the germline V gene (reference sequence). V lost 5 bases, J lost 3 bases, and 17 bases lay in between. There are 15 residues in the CDR3. The CDR3 DNA is TGTGCCAGCAGTGCGCTAGGTCTGGGGCTCTACGAGCAGTACTTC. Translating it yields CASSALGLGLYEQYF.

The chain uses TRBV27 and TRBJ1-5; 12 positions agree with TRBD1. J was trimmed by 4 bases and V by 5 bases; bases with no gene match: 9. CDR1 and CDR2 from the germline V gene are MNHEY and SMNVEV (reference sequence). CDR3 length: 17 amino acids. CDR3 coding DNA: TGTGCCAGCAGTAGAGGGACAGGGGGCTACATAAATCAGCCCCAGCATTTT. Protein product: CASSRGTGGYINQPQHF.

The table lists this clonotype with a few counts. This CDR3 reads CASKGASYEQYF. CDR3 in DNA: TGTGCCAGTAAGGGCGCCTCCTACGAGCAGTACTTC. The V gene is TRBV19, the J gene TRBJ2-7; D not certain. This CDR3 is 12 amino acids long. Germline CDR1 reads LNHDA; CDR2 reads SQIVND (reference sequence). The ends were cut back, 7 bases at V and 0 bases at J, with 7 bases in the middle.

This clonotype was counted a few times. A much larger clonotype is one base distant, so this may be a read error. The rearrangement uses TRBV29-1 and TRBJ1-1; D is ambiguous. This CDR3 region has 13 residues. Germline CDR1 and CDR2: SQVTM and ANQGSEA. V was pared by 6 bases and J by 2 bases, with 13 bases between. The CDR3 nucleotides read TGCAGCGTCCCCAGGCGGTTTAACACTGAAGCTTTCTTT. It specifies CSVPRRFNTEAFF.

In regard to this clonotype: A much larger clone differs from this one at a single base, so this may be a read error. This chain joins TRBV6-2 or TRBV6-3 and TRBJ2-1; D is unclear. V was trimmed by 6 bases and J by 2 bases, leaving 11 bases between them. CDR3 length: 14 amino acids. Germline values: CDR1 MNHEY, CDR2 SVGEGT. CDR3 coding DNA: TGTGCCAGCAGGGTCATCCTCGCCTACAATGAGCAGTTCTTC. It is translated as CASRVILAYNEQFF.

This clonotype was observed a few times. The V and J genes are TRBV18 and TRBJ2-5; D is undetermined. Germline lookup yields CDR1 KGHSH and CDR2 LQKENI. V dropped 3 bases and J dropped 2 bases, with 7 bases sitting between them. This CDR3 has 13 amino acids. CDR3 amino acids: CASSPNEQETQYF. In nucleotides, the CDR3 is TGTGCCAGCTCACCGAATGAACAAGAGACCCAGTACTTC.

This clonotype was picked up many times. The chain carries TRBV5-1 and TRBJ1-1; TRBD1 matches 8 bases. CDR3 length: 15 amino acids. Germline lookup yields CDR1 SGHRS and CDR2 YFSETQ. J lost 1 base, V lost 5 bases, and 7 bases had no gene match. As DNA, the CDR3 is TGCGCCAGCAGTAGGCAGGGGGCGCGGAACACTGAAGCTTTCTTT. Its protein product is CASSRQGARNTEAFF.

A note on this clonotype: Because the CDR3's place on the DNA is in doubt, the DNA is left out and the CDR3 is given as listed by TCRdb. This chain uses TRBV9 with TRBJ2-2; the table's D call, TRBD1, was not checked against the DNA. The CDR3 is 16 residues long, counting both termini. Germline CDR1 reads SGDLS; CDR2 reads YYNGEE. The CDR3: CASSLVGAGITGELYF.

This clonotype came up many times. The V and J genes are TRBV20-1 and TRBJ1-2; TRBD1 matches at 9 bases. The germline V gene encodes CDR1 DFQATT and CDR2 SNEGSKA (reference sequence). The CDR3 sequence is 18 residues long. Germline trimming cut 5 bases from V and 3 bases from J; bases unmatched to any gene: 19. DNA of the CDR3: TGCAGTGCTCTAGTTTACGGTCCCTGGACAGGGGATCACTATGGCTACACCTTC. It translates to CSALVYGPWTGDHYGYTF.

In regard to this clonotype: The junction departs from the called germline gene at one end, perhaps through a read error. V is TRBV9 and J is TRBJ2-1; 7 positions match TRBD2. The CDR3 length is 15 residues. Per the germline V gene, CDR1 is SGDLS and CDR2 is YYNGEE. CDR3 sequence reads: CTSSSLAVTYNEQFF. The CDR3 nucleotides are TGTACCAGCAGCTCCCTAGCGGTGACGTACAATGAGCAGTTCTTC.

At least ten counts were recorded for this clonotype. CDR3 loop: CSVVEGTNTEAFF. The CDR3 coding sequence is TGCAGCGTTGTTGAGGGTACGAACACTGAAGCTTTCTTT. The chain joins TRBV29-1 to TRBJ1-1; no reliable D call. Trimming stripped 4 bases from V and 1 base from J, with 10 bases between. CDR3 length equals 13 residues. In germline, CDR1 is SQVTM, CDR2 ANQGSEA.

This clonotype was observed at least ten times. The V gene is TRBV12-3 or TRBV12-4, the J gene TRBJ2-3; D is unresolved. The CDR3 has 11 residues. Trimming cost V 7 bases and J 4 bases, with 6 bases left between them. The CDR3 DNA sequence: TGTGCCAGCACCCAGGCAGATACGCAGTATTTT. It yields the protein CASTQADTQYF.

This clonotype was recorded many times. The chain links TRBV15 to TRBJ2-5, with 9 bases that match TRBD1. The CDR3 sequence is 15 residues long. Germline lookup yields CDR1 LNHNV and CDR2 YYDKDF (reference sequence). V shed 2 bases, J shed 5 bases, and the junction held 6 bases outside the gene matches. CDR3 sequence: CATSRTTGGRETQYF. The CDR3 DNA follows: TGTGCCACCAGCAGAACTACAGGGGGCCGCGAGACCCAGTACTTC. The full variable domain, with the rest looked up from reference TRBV15 and TRBJ2-5, is DAMVIQNPRYQVTQFGKPVTLSCSQTLNHNVMYWYQQKSSQAPKLLFHYYDKDFNNEADTPDNFQSRRPNTSFCFLDIRSPGLGDTAMYLCATSRTTGGRETQYFGPGTRLLVL.

This clonotype was picked up many times. The rearrangement joins TRBV6-1 to TRBJ1-1; D is uncertain. The CDR3 extends over 8 amino acids. Trimming removed 7 bases at V and 8 bases at J, with 2 bases between. CDR1 and CDR2 from the germline V gene are MNHNS and SASEGT. The CDR3, as DNA: TGTGCCAGCAAGGAAGCTTTCTTT. Protein sequence: CASKEAFF.

Ten or more counts support this clonotype. This chain connects TRBV10-3 to TRBJ2-7, with D uncertain. Germline loops: CDR1 ENHRY, CDR2 SYGVKD. Trimming removed 10 bases from V and 0 bases from J, with 16 bases in between. The CDR3 extends over 14 amino acids. The CDR3 DNA reads TGTGCCACCGCGGTGATAGCCTCCTCCTACGAGCAGTACTTC. Its protein is CATAVIASSYEQYF.